This is a list of T cell receptor beta chains from one sample in a study of T cell responses to AZD1222 COVID-19 vaccine. Some clones are missing from TCRdb's copy, which holds only in-frame ones; the method was immunoSEQ multiplex PCR. Of some 130,000 clones detected, 80% to 95% appear once; the ten largest clones hold roughly 3.1%. Sequences were derived from peripheral blood, sampled on day 0 of AZD1222 vaccination. These receptors came from an adult in good health. The CDR3 runs from the conserved cysteine through the conserved F or W. The D gene is left open where the match is weak. Clone size is shown for a subset of rows, as once, few, many or a class of expanded clone.

d_call j_call clone_size v_call cdr3_nt cdr3_aa
- TRBJ2-3 - TRBV5-8 TGTGCCAGCAGCGCCCGGGACGGTGTGTCTAGCACAGATACGCAGTATTTT CASSARDGVSSTDTQYF
- TRBJ1-2 - TRBV6-6 TGTGCCAGCAGTTACTCGCGGTCTGAACAGTATGGCTACACCTTC CASSYSRSEQYGYTF
TRBD1 TRBJ1-2 - TRBV30 TGTGCCTGGAGTAGGGGGCTATGGGAGGGCTACACCTTC CAWSRGLWEGYTF
- TRBJ1-1 - TRBV19 TGTGCCAGTACCGGCAGTCAGAACACTGAAGCTTTCTTT CASTGSQNTEAFF
TRBD2 TRBJ2-1 - TRBV9 TGTGCCAGCACCGGACCGACTAGCGGAGACTACAATGAGCAGTTCTTC CASTGPTSGDYNEQFF
TRBD2 TRBJ2-1 - TRBV3-1/TRBV3-2 TGTGCCAGCAGGCGGACTAGCGGGACCAATGAGCAGTTCTTC CASRRTSGTNEQFF
TRBD1 TRBJ1-1 once TRBV4-2 TGTGCCAGCAGCCAAGATCTTACAGGGGTCACTGAAGCTTTCTTT CASSQDLTGVTEAFF
- TRBJ1-4 - TRBV3-1/TRBV3-2 TGTGCCAGCAGCCAAGATCGGTCAGGCGAACCTAATGAAAAACTGTTTTTT CASSQDRSGEPNEKLFF
- TRBJ2-1 - TRBV7-8 TGTGCCAGCAGCTTTGCGGGGGCTGGGAATGAGCAGTTCTTC CASSFAGAGNEQFF
TRBD1 TRBJ1-2 once TRBV27 TGTGCCAGCAAGACTAGGACAGGGCGAAGTGATGGCTACACCTTC CASKTRTGRSDGYTF
- TRBJ2-7 - TRBV30 TGTGCCTGGAAGGTCCCGGGGGACAGCTACGAGCAGTACTTC CAWKVPGDSYEQYF
- TRBJ2-1 - TRBV4-2 TGTGCCAGCAGCCAAGAGAGACGGTCTAGAGATCACAATGAGCAGTTCTTC CASSQERRSRDHNEQFF
- TRBJ1-2 - TRBV6-5 TGTGCCAGCAGGCCTACCGGGCAGGGCTATGGCTACACCTTC CASRPTGQGYGYTF
- TRBJ2-5 - TRBV21-1 TGTGCCAGCAGCAAAGTCCAAGGGGACGACGAGACCCAGTACTTC CASSKVQGDDETQYF
- TRBJ1-2 - TRBV19 TGTGCCAGTAGTCCTGGTGCGGGGGTCATTTATGGCTACACCTTC CASSPGAGVIYGYTF
- TRBJ1-5 - TRBV15 TGTGCCACCAGCAGTCTCCTTAGCAATCAGCCCCAGCATTTT CATSSLLSNQPQHF
- TRBJ2-3 few TRBV30 TGTGCCTGGAGTGTCACAGATACGCAGTATTTT CAWSVTDTQYF
- TRBJ1-2 - TRBV5-1 TGCGCCAGCAGCGCGCGTCGGCGGGACGTAGCTTCCTATGGCTACACCTTC CASSARRRDVASYGYTF
- TRBJ1-5 - TRBV27 TGTGCCAGCAGTCGGGAAGGCTATAGCAATCAGCCCCAGCATTTT CASSREGYSNQPQHF
TRBD1 TRBJ1-5 - TRBV5-1 TGCGCCAGCAGCTTGGCAGGGGGCGGTCAGCCCCAGCATTTT CASSLAGGGQPQHF
- TRBJ2-7 - TRBV7-6 TGTGCCAGCAGCTTTAGCCCCATCCCCTACGAGCAGTACTTC CASSFSPIPYEQYF
TRBD2 TRBJ2-1 - TRBV5-1 TGCGCCAGCAGCTTGGCCGCGGGAGGTGACAATGAGCAGTTCTTC CASSLAAGGDNEQFF